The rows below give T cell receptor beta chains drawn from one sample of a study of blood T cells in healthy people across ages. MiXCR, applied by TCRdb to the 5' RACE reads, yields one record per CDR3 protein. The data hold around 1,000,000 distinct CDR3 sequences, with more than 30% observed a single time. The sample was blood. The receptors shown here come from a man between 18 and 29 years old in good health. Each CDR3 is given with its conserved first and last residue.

CAWNRLSRTEAFF	TRBV30	TRBJ1-1
CASSQVGNTQYF	TRBV3-1	TRBJ2-3
CSAILDRDRGRTDTQYF	TRBV20-1	TRBJ2-3
CASSQGMDYYGYTF	TRBV3-1	TRBJ1-2
CSATVPLQVGSQPQHF	TRBV20-1	TRBJ1-5
CAISGTSYSNEQFF	TRBV10-3	TRBJ2-1
CASSVIARSSYNEQFF	TRBV9	TRBJ2-1
CASTRGDSAFNYGYTF	TRBV12-3/TRBV12-4	TRBJ1-2
CASSVEATTYGYTF	TRBV9	TRBJ1-2
CASSVTTMGKNNEQFF	TRBV5-1	TRBJ2-1
CASRDRVLVDTQYF	TRBV23-1	TRBJ2-3
CSARDSGSVGTYNEQFF	TRBV20-1	TRBJ2-1
CASGLDITRAGQSSYEQYF	TRBV12-5	TRBJ2-7
CATSVAGSSEQYF	TRBV24-1	TRBJ2-7
CSARDSRGAKNIQYF	TRBV20-1	TRBJ2-4
CASSTSRVLNTEAFF	TRBV7-2	TRBJ1-1
CASRGIGQGAFQPQHF	TRBV27	TRBJ1-5
CASSLVLAGFQVTQYF	TRBV7-2	NA
CASSFSSEAGEQYF	TRBV7-2	TRBJ2-7
CASSRPSNPDEQYF	TRBV12-3/TRBV12-4	TRBJ2-7
CASSFLLAGATRGDTQYF	TRBV12-3/TRBV12-4	TRBJ2-3
CSGRQGASQETQYF	TRBV20-1	NA
CASSGDSPYNEQYF	TRBV7-9	NA
CSASFTGPSSYNEQYF	TRBV20-1	NA
CASSLEVGTQYF	TRBV7-2	TRBJ2-5
CASRMGGPTDTQYF	TRBV5-1	TRBJ2-3
CASRSGGYTGELFF	TRBV11-2	TRBJ2-2
CASSQGLRSPDTQYF	TRBV4-1	TRBJ2-3
CASSPTGRGEGYTF	TRBV7-3	TRBJ1-2
CSARGTSGAPASYNEQFF	TRBV20-1	TRBJ2-1
CASSLQGAYNEQFF	TRBV7-2	TRBJ2-1
CASRFLDRGGNEQFF	TRBV28	TRBJ2-1
CSARVYAFF	TRBV20-1	TRBJ1-1
CASSYSSGTGASSYNEQYF	TRBV6-5	TRBJ2-7
CASSLGRGGNEQYF	TRBV27	TRBJ2-7
CASSFLRDDPTDTQYF	TRBV28	TRBJ2-3
CVSSPTRGPGTEAFF	TRBV9	TRBJ1-1
CASSLGQVGYGYTF	TRBV28	TRBJ1-2
CASSPLTGTPSYGYTF	TRBV12-3/TRBV12-4	TRBJ1-2
CASSLASGLAGGPTDTQYF	TRBV5-1	TRBJ2-3
CSARDLEIEAFF	TRBV20-1	TRBJ1-1
CASSSLARKVSYNEQFF	TRBV5-1	TRBJ2-1
CASSWRVRGTTNTEAFF	TRBV5-6	TRBJ1-1
CASSQGGGPRTDTQYF	TRBV4-3	TRBJ2-3
CASSYSRAKSTDTQYF	TRBV6-2/TRBV6-3	TRBJ2-3
CASSLERSLGKLFF	TRBV27	TRBJ1-4
CAISESQRGGYTF	TRBV10-3	TRBJ1-2
CASSQDASGYEQYF	TRBV3-1	TRBJ2-7
CASSVERGWANEKLFF	TRBV5-5	TRBJ1-4
CASSSLAGDYNEQYF	TRBV11-2	NA
CASSKVGGKQPQHF	TRBV21-1	TRBJ1-5
CASSLDTATGELFF	TRBV7-2	TRBJ2-2
CSASPGQGDLDTQYF	TRBV20-1	TRBJ2-3
CAISKTGTGINEQFF	TRBV10-3	TRBJ2-1
CSAKLAGGNTGELFF	TRBV20-1	TRBJ2-2